The clone carrying this TCR beta chain was observed a few times. Its antigen is not identified. From the germline J gene comes the end of the CDR3, since the read stops 3 residues before it. The entry originates in a study of T cell clonality in common variable immunodeficiency. CVID meant reduced serum IgG, IgA and/or IgM plus specific antibody deficiency. CVID subjects had received replacement immunoglobulin for at least one year. Clones were sequenced by immunoSEQ multiplex PCR, and TCRdb holds only the in-frame ones, with some missing. The record shows roughly 42,000 clones for this sample, with no singletons present. With 4 bases clipped from V and 2 bases from J, the junction kept 2 bases outside the gene matches. The CDR3 has 13 residues. Germline values: CDR1 SGHRS, CDR2 YFSETQ. Notes on the study in general: In common variable immunodeficiency, TCR beta chains reportedly carried fewer deletions and N-nucleotide insertions. CVID subjects had higher TCRbeta clonality than healthy controls, most marked in about a third. Repertoire-complication correlations in CVID were limited by patient heterogeneity.

The TCR originated in a human donor with common variable immunodeficiency. Sequencing input: peripheral blood mononuclear cells. The V gene is TRBV5-1, the J gene TRBJ2-7, with TRBD1 matching over 8 bases. The CDR3 DNA, read in part, is TGCGCCAGCAGCATGGGACAGGCCTACGAG. Encoded protein: CASSMGQAYE. The CDR3 as a whole reads CASSMGQAYEQYF.